A selection of T cell receptor beta chains follows, all from one sample in a study of shared clonotypes between healthy human individuals. The table came from immunoSEQ multiplex PCR; TCRdb's copy has only in-frame clones and leaves some out. The profile shows 2 million to 2.5 million clones, 85% to 95% of them singletons. Sequencing was carried out using naive CD4+ T cells from PBMCs. The receptors were gathered from a man younger than 30 in good health. Some clones in this sample may be carry-over from other donors' samples. Both conserved end residues are part of each CDR3. Fields, in order: J gene, V gene, D gene, clone size, CDR3 DNA, CDR3 protein. The D gene is left open where the match is weak. Some rows have no size entry. The others give once, few or many, or a class for an expanded clone.

j_call: TRBJ1-2; v_call: TRBV6-5; d_call: .; clone_size: .; cdr3_nt: TGTGCCAGCACCCCCGGGGGGGGGAAAAACTATGGCTACACCTTC; cdr3_aa: CASTPGGGKNYGYTF
j_call: TRBJ2-7; v_call: TRBV7-2; d_call: .; clone_size: .; cdr3_nt: TGTGCCAGCAGCCCTATTGGGGCGGGAGAGCAGTACTTC; cdr3_aa: CASSPIGAGEQYF
j_call: TRBJ1-2; v_call: TRBV28; d_call: .; clone_size: .; cdr3_nt: TGTGCCAGCACCCCCCGGGTTAACTATGGCTACACCTTC; cdr3_aa: CASTPRVNYGYTF
j_call: TRBJ2-3; v_call: TRBV28; d_call: .; clone_size: .; cdr3_nt: TGTGCCAGCAGTTTATTGTATACGCAGTATTTT; cdr3_aa: CASSLLYTQYF
j_call: TRBJ2-1; v_call: TRBV18; d_call: .; clone_size: once; cdr3_nt: TGTGCCAGCGCCAAGCCCGGGGGTGATGAGCAGTTCTTC; cdr3_aa: CASAKPGGDEQFF
j_call: TRBJ2-2; v_call: TRBV6-5; d_call: TRBD2; clone_size: .; cdr3_nt: TGTGCCAGCAACCGACTAGCGGGCGGGACCGGGGAGCTGTTTTTT; cdr3_aa: CASNRLAGGTGELFF
j_call: TRBJ2-1; v_call: TRBV7-9; d_call: TRBD2; clone_size: .; cdr3_nt: TGTGCCAGCAGCTTAGAAATTAGCGGGAGAGATGAGCAGTTCTTC; cdr3_aa: CASSLEISGRDEQFF
j_call: TRBJ2-3; v_call: TRBV5-1; d_call: TRBD2; clone_size: .; cdr3_nt: TGCGCCAGCATCGGACTAGCGGGAGCAGATACGCAGTATTTT; cdr3_aa: CASIGLAGADTQYF
j_call: TRBJ1-1; v_call: TRBV28; d_call: .; clone_size: .; cdr3_nt: TGTGCCAGCAGGCCCGGACAGCCAAACACTGAAGCTTTCTTT; cdr3_aa: CASRPGQPNTEAFF
j_call: TRBJ2-7; v_call: TRBV7-9; d_call: .; clone_size: .; cdr3_nt: TGTGCCAGCAGCCGCCCTCGGGACGGGGTCCACGAGCAGTACTTC; cdr3_aa: CASSRPRDGVHEQYF
j_call: TRBJ2-3; v_call: TRBV6-5; d_call: TRBD2; clone_size: .; cdr3_nt: TGTGCCAGCAGTTACCGACCCGGGGGGAGCACAGATACGCAGTATTTT; cdr3_aa: CASSYRPGGSTDTQYF
j_call: TRBJ2-3; v_call: TRBV11-2; d_call: .; clone_size: once; cdr3_nt: TGTGCCAGCAGCCCCCTGGGCCTAGCCGGTACGCAGTATTTT; cdr3_aa: CASSPLGLAGTQYF
j_call: TRBJ2-7; v_call: TRBV6-1; d_call: .; clone_size: .; cdr3_nt: TGTGCCAGCCGCCGGGCGGTAGAAGCCTACGAGCAGTACTTC; cdr3_aa: CASRRAVEAYEQYF
j_call: TRBJ2-5; v_call: TRBV30; d_call: .; clone_size: .; cdr3_nt: TGTGCCTGGAGTGACCCTGAGACCCAGTACTTC; cdr3_aa: CAWSDPETQYF